The 7 T cell receptor beta chains below were found in one sample sequenced in a study of blood T cell repertoires in COVID-19. This table comes from immunoSEQ multiplex PCR, and its TCRdb copy is limited to in-frame clones, with some not included. The sample holds 200,000 to 250,000 clones; around 88% are singletons and the top ten take 10% to 15%. Source material: peripheral blood. The receptor set was obtained from an elderly man with acute or convalescent COVID-19.

J is TRBJ1-1 and V is TRBV23-1; TRBD1 matches at 8 bases. TRBV23-1 is flagged as an ORF with uncertain function. Germline trimming cut 4 bases from V and 1 base from J; bases unmatched to any gene: 8. This CDR3 comprises 16 residues. CDR3 in amino acids: CASSPRTGRWNTEAFF. In DNA form, the CDR3 reads TGCGCCAGCAGTCCGAGGACAGGGAGGTGGAACACTGAAGCTTTCTTT.

The V call is TRBV11-2, the J call TRBJ2-1, with 8 bases lining up with TRBD2. The CDR3 runs to 15 residues. J gave up 5 bases and V 0 bases, and 3 bases lay outside the gene matches. CDR1 SGHAT and CDR2 FQNNGV come from the germline V gene. CDR3 nucleotide sequence: TGTGCCAGCAGCTTAGATTCGCGGGGGGACAATGAGCAGTTCTTC. Encoded protein: CASSLDSRGDNEQFF.

The rearrangement uses TRBV18 and TRBJ1-2; weak D call: TRBD1 (5 bases). The germline V gene has CDR1 KGHSH and CDR2 LQKENI. The V gene lost 5 bases and the J gene lost 7 bases, with 20 bases spanning the gap. The length of the CDR3 is 15 residues. The CDR3, as DNA: TGTGCCAGCTCAGAGGGTTCTGGTGGGGACTCTGGCTACACCTTC. Amino acid sequence: CASSEGSGGDSGYTF.

The chain couples TRBV27 to TRBJ1-1; possibly TRBD1 for D (5 bases). Trimming removed 5 bases at V and 5 bases at J, with 18 bases between. Germline assignment: CDR1 MNHEY and CDR2 SMNVEV (reference sequence). The length of the CDR3 is 15 residues. CDR3 nucleotide sequence: TGTGCCAGCAGTGCAAGCGGGGGAGGAGGTACTGAAGCTTTCTTT. Its protein product is CASSASGGGGTEAFF.

The chain has TRBV9 and TRBJ2-1; the match to TRBD1 covers 8 bases. This CDR3 has 15 amino acids. V was pared by 4 bases and J by 7 bases, with 10 bases of the junction left unmatched. CDR1 and CDR2 (germline): SGDLS, YYNGEE. The CDR3 sequence is CASSPHMTGVNEQFF. The CDR3 DNA follows: TGTGCCAGCAGCCCCCATATGACAGGGGTAAATGAGCAGTTCTTC.

In its sample, this clone was seen once. The chain joins TRBV4-3 to TRBJ1-4; a weak D match, TRBD1 (6 bases). Germline CDR1 and CDR2: LGHNA and YSLEER. Trimming left V 4 bases short and J 5 bases short, with 11 bases between. The CDR3 is 14 residues long. For the CDR3, the DNA is TGCGCCAGCAGCCCAACGACAGGAAATGAAAAACTGTTTTTT. Its translation is CASSPTTGNEKLFF.

The chain employs TRBV7-9 and TRBJ2-2; 7 bases agree with TRBD1. V trimming: 4 bases; J trimming: 5 bases; junction bases outside the gene matches: 7. The CDR3 runs to 15 residues. CDR1 SEHNR and CDR2 FQNEAQ come from the germline V gene (reference sequence). The CDR3 DNA follows: TGTGCCAGCAGCTCGACAGGGCCCGTAACCGGGGAGCTGTTTTTT. It is translated as CASSSTGPVTGELFF.